Sequencing of this T cell receptor (beta chain) was carried out in a study of blood T cell repertoires in COVID-19. V was clipped by 4 bases and J by 6 bases; unmatched bases: 6. CDR1 and CDR2 from the germline V gene are LGHDT and YNNKEL (reference sequence). The CDR3 length is 15 residues. TCRdb's table, derived via immunoSEQ multiplex PCR, lists solely in-frame clones and lacks some. The data contain approximately 150,000 clones, more than 80% of them seen just once; the ten biggest clones take up roughly 4.9%. Specimen: peripheral blood. The chain combines TRBV3-1 (or the pseudogene TRBV3-2) with TRBJ2-3, with 11 bases fitting TRBD2. The sequence derives from a human donor in a cohort sampled during active COVID-19. CDR3 nucleotides: TGTGCCAGCAGCCCCGGGGCTAGCGGGGGGGATACGCAGTATTTT. Translated, it gives CASSPGASGGDTQYF.